This T cell receptor beta chain was obtained from a study of cytomegalovirus exposure and HLA in healthy donors. Notes on the study in general: Sequencing artifact likely explains a cluster of highly shared sequence variants. CMV serostatus was the sole immune exposure information available.

This clone showed up just once. Its antigen is still unknown. In the PCR, 60 Vbeta and 13 Jbeta primers were used. TCRdb's table, derived via immunoSEQ multiplex PCR, lists solely in-frame clones and lacks some. The sample consists of some 170,000 clones, 80% to 90% of them appearing once. This clonotype was obtained from a woman aged 18-29 years in good health and CMV-seronegative. The source material was PBMCs.

The CDR3 protein is CASSRRGNTEAFF. CDR3 nucleotide sequence: TGTGCCAGCAGCCGGAGGGGGAACACTGAAGCTTTCTTT. V gene TRBV5-5 combines with J gene TRBJ1-1; weak D call: TRBD1 (5 bases). The CDR3 extends over 13 amino acids. The V gene's germline CDR1 is SGHKS and CDR2 YYEKEE (reference sequence). V lost 4 bases to trimming and J lost 1 base, with 8 bases between them.